This TCR beta chain was observed in a study of blood T cell repertoires in COVID-19. Measured with immunoSEQ multiplex PCR; TCRdb has only the in-frame clones, and not every one. The sample yields 310,000 or so clones, roughly 86% seen once. The CDR3 spans 16 residues. Trimming cost V 0 bases and J 1 base; bases outside gene matches: 3. Material: peripheral blood. The TCR was taken from a man between 65 and 80 years old with acute or convalescent COVID-19. This chain joins TRBV5-3 and TRBJ2-2; 7 bases agree with TRBD1. TRBV5-3 is known as an ORF, though its function is uncertain. CDR3 nucleotide sequence: TGTGCCAGAAGCTTGGTGAGACAGGGGAACACCGGGGAGCTGTTTTTT. It codes for CARSLVRQGNTGELFF.